The 14 T cell receptor beta chains given below trace back to one sample, sequenced in a study of blood T cell repertoires in COVID-19. Method: immunoSEQ multiplex PCR; TCRdb's copy keeps in-frame clones and lacks some. Found here are about 12,000 clones, 88% of them singletons; the top ten hold just under 30%. The sample consisted of peripheral blood. Receptors originate from a human donor in a cohort sampled during active COVID-19.

The rearrangement joins TRBV10-3 to TRBJ1-3; the D is unclear. The CDR3 covers 16 residues. The V end lost 0 bases, the J end lost 4 bases, and 13 bases lay between the germline ends. Germline assignment: CDR1 ENHRY and CDR2 SYGVKD. CDR3 region: CAISESKGAGGNTIYF. CDR3 sequence (DNA): TGTGCCATCAGTGAGTCCAAGGGAGCAGGAGGAAACACCATATATTTT.

This clone showed up just once. The chain employs TRBV28 and TRBJ2-1; 7 positions agree with TRBD1. Per germline, CDR1 MDHEN and CDR2 SYDVKM. The V segment lost 5 bases and the J segment 6 bases; nucleotides outside the gene matches: 10. This CDR3 has 15 amino acids. The CDR3 protein is CASSPGGQVGNEQFF. The CDR3 DNA follows: TGTGCCAGCAGTCCCGGCGGACAGGTGGGCAATGAGCAGTTCTTC.

V is TRBV9 and J is TRBJ2-5; the match to TRBD2 covers 8 bases. This CDR3 has 15 residues. Looked up from germline, CDR1 is SGDLS and CDR2 is YYNGEE. Trimming at V came to 3 bases and at J to 1 base, leaving 5 bases not matched to a gene. The CDR3 is CASSAGRGLQETQYF. The CDR3 coding sequence is TGTGCCAGCAGCGCCGGGAGGGGACTCCAAGAGACCCAGTACTTC.

This chain links TRBV3-1 (or the pseudogene TRBV3-2) with TRBJ2-3; D might be TRBD2 (6 bases). Germline V lookup: CDR1 LGHDT, CDR2 YNNKEL (reference sequence). CDR3 size: 14 residues. With 6 bases removed from V and 4 bases from J, the gap between germline ends came to 14 bases. The CDR3 sequence is CASRKLAQPDTQYF. CDR3 sequence (DNA): TGTGCCAGCAGGAAGCTAGCGCAACCAGATACGCAGTATTTT.

J is TRBJ2-1 and V is TRBV7-2; 8 nucleotides agree with TRBD2. Trimming took 3 bases from V and 2 from J; bases not matched to a gene: 3. CDR1 is SGHTA and CDR2 is FQGNSA in the germline V gene. The CDR3 length is 15 residues. The chain's CDR3 is CASSFSGATYNEQFF. CDR3 DNA: TGTGCCAGCAGCTTTAGCGGGGCTACCTACAATGAGCAGTTCTTC.

This sequence joins TRBV2 and TRBJ2-7; tentative D call: TRBD2 (6 bases). Germline CDR1 reads SNHLY; CDR2 reads FYNNEI. V lost 5 bases to trimming and J lost 4 bases, with 12 bases between them. CDR3 length: 13 residues. The CDR3 spells CASSKDGGYEQYF. CDR3 sequence (DNA): TGTGCCAGCAGTAAAGACGGGGGATACGAGCAGTACTTC.

V usage is TRBV5-6 and J usage is TRBJ2-5; 14 bases align to TRBD2. The CDR3 runs to 16 residues. In germline, CDR1 is SGHDT, CDR2 YYEEEE. V shed 0 bases, J shed 5 bases, and the junction held 3 bases outside the gene matches. The CDR3 sequence: CASSLGLAGGLETQYF. The CDR3 DNA reads as TGTGCCAGCAGCTTGGGACTAGCGGGAGGGCTTGAGACCCAGTACTTC.

This sequence joins TRBV27 and TRBJ1-2; D possibly corresponds to TRBD1 (6 bases). V lost 4 bases and J 8 bases, leaving 17 bases between the germline ends. The CDR3 has 14 amino acids. Germline CDR1 is MNHEY and CDR2 is SMNVEV (reference sequence). The CDR3 reads CASSSQGRTGGYTF. The CDR3 nucleotides are TGTGCCAGCAGTTCCCAGGGGCGTACGGGGGGCTACACCTTC.

The chain carries TRBV30 and TRBJ1-4, with D uncertain. This CDR3 has 12 amino acids. Trimming cost V 2 bases and J 5 bases, with 6 bases left between them. CDR1 is GTSNPN and CDR2 is SVGIG in the germline V gene (reference sequence). The CDR3 sequence: CAWSLSNEKLFF. For the CDR3, the DNA is TGTGCCTGGAGTCTGTCCAATGAAAAACTGTTTTTT.

The J gene is TRBJ1-6, the V gene TRBV7-2; D unclear. V lost 8 bases to trimming and J lost 9 bases, with 17 bases between them. Germline CDR1 SGHTA, CDR2 FQGNSA. This CDR3 spans 14 amino acids. The CDR3 coding sequence is TGTGCCAGCGGCGTGCAGGCTAACAGTTCACCCCTCCACTTT. Protein sequence: CASGVQANSSPLHF.

This clone was observed a handful of times. The chain joins TRBV29-1 to TRBJ2-5; D call uncertain. CDR3 length: 13 amino acids. Per germline, CDR1 SQVTM and CDR2 ANQGSEA. V was clipped by 3 bases and J by 4 bases, with 12 bases between them. The CDR3 nucleotides are TGCAGCGTTGACGGTGGTAGATTAGAGACCCAGTACTTC. Protein sequence: CSVDGGRLETQYF.

The chain recombines TRBV7-8 with TRBJ1-3, with D hard to call. Germline loops: CDR1 SGHVS, CDR2 FQNEAQ. Trimming took off 1 base at V and 6 bases at J, with 19 bases between the two ends. CDR3 size: 17 residues. The CDR3 reads CASSLEMGAVVVNTIYF. The DNA of the CDR3 is TGTGCCAGCAGCTTAGAGATGGGAGCCGTAGTTGTAAACACCATATATTTT.

V is TRBV6-1 and J is TRBJ1-2; TRBD1 aligns across 10 bases. The V and J ends lost 1 base and 7 bases, in that order; junction bases with no gene match: 6. There are 15 residues in the CDR3. Looked up from germline, CDR1 is MNHNS and CDR2 is SASEGT. The DNA for the CDR3 is TGTGCCAGCAGTGAAGAGACAGGGGGCTCCTTTGGCTACACCTTC. Its protein is CASSEETGGSFGYTF.

The gene calls are TRBV11-3 and TRBJ1-6; 10 nucleotides match TRBD1. Trimming removed 6 bases from V and 2 bases from J; junction bases left unmatched: 7. The CDR3 runs 17 residues. Germline assignment: CDR1 SGHNT and CDR2 YENEEA. CDR3 sequence: CASRTRDRGTYNSPLHF. DNA for the CDR3: TGTGCCAGCAGGACCCGGGACAGGGGCACCTATAATTCACCCCTCCACTTT.